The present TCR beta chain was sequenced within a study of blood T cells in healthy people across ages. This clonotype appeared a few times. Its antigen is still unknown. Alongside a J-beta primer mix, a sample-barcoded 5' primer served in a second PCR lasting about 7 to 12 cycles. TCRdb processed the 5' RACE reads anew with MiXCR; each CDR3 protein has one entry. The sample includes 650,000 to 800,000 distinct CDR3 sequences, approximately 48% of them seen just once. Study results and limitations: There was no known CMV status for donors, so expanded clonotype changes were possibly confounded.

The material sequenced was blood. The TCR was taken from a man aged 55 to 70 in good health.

CDR3 in DNA: TGCGCCAGCAGCCAACGAGAGAATCGTGAGCAGTTCTTC. As protein: CASSQRENREQFF. The chain has TRBV4-1 and TRBJ2-1; no reliable D call. The V end lost 2 bases, the J end lost 9 bases, and 11 bases lay between the germline ends. Germline loops: CDR1 MGHRA, CDR2 YSYEKL. This CDR3 spans 13 amino acids.